A selection of T cell receptor beta chains follows, all from one sample in a study of regulatory T cells in long-lasting Graves disease. TCRdb passed the multiplex PCR reads through MiXCR, listing each CDR3 protein once. This table has roughly 360,000 distinct CDR3 sequences, roughly 25% appearing once. Here the sequenced sample was peripheral blood mononuclear cells (PBMCs), taken when the disease was refractory, from a patient treated with antithyroid drugs. Receptors originate from a woman between 35 and 50 years old with Graves disease. Both conserved end residues are part of each CDR3. A D gene is named only where the DNA matches it firmly. Rows give clone size only sometimes, using once, few, many, or a class for an expanded clone.

>TRBJ2-7|-|many|TRBV20-1
TGCAGTGCTAGAGAGGGCTACGAGCAGTACTTC
CSAREGYEQYF
>TRBJ2-7|-|-|TRBV11-2
TGTGCCAGCAGCTTACGGGCAGGGCGCCACGAGCAGTACTTC
CASSLRAGRHEQYF
>TRBJ2-5|-|-|TRBV20-1
TGCAGTGCTAGAGTTTTTAAGGCGACCCAGTACTTC
CSARVFKATQYF
>TRBJ1-6|-|few|TRBV5-6
TGTGCCAGCAGCTCGACAGGTGAAAATTCACCCCTCCACTTT
CASSSTGENSPLHF
>TRBJ2-1|TRBD2|few|TRBV27
TGTGCCAGCAGTCCCCTCGGGGGGGCTAATGAGCAGTTCTTC
CASSPLGGANEQFF
>TRBJ2-2|TRBD1|-|TRBV27
TGTGCCAGCAGTTCCGGGACAGCCTCCACCGGGGAGCTGTTTTTT
CASSSGTASTGELFF
>TRBJ2-7|TRBD1|once|TRBV28
TGTGCCAGCAGTTTGATGGGGACAGGGGATTTCGAGCAGTACTTC
CASSLMGTGDFEQYF
>TRBJ1-6|-|many|TRBV7-2
TGTGCCAGCAGCTCAGGCGGGACTAAAAATTCACCCCTCCACTTT
CASSSGGTKNSPLHF
>TRBJ1-1|-|-|TRBV30
TGTGCCTGGAGTGTAATATTTCGCCCTGAAGCTTTCTTT
CAWSVIFRPEAFF
>TRBJ2-5|-|few|TRBV20-1
TGCAGTGCTAGAGATGGGCAGCAAGAGACCCAGTACTTC
CSARDGQQETQYF
>TRBJ1-5|-|many|TRBV2
TGTGCCAGCAGTCCGGACACCCTCCAGCCCCAGCATTTT
CASSPDTLQPQHF
>TRBJ1-4|TRBD1|many|TRBV28
TGTGCCAGCAGTTTATTGTTAGGGGGCGCAACTAATGAAAAACTGTTTTTT
CASSLLLGGATNEKLFF
>TRBJ2-1|TRBD2|-|TRBV28
TGTGCCAGCTCACCCGATGGGGGGGACTACTACAATGAGCAGTTCTTC
CASSPDGGDYYNEQFF
>TRBJ2-5|-|many|TRBV5-4
TGTGCCAGCAGCTGGCCTGGGAACCCGCAGCAGACCCAGTACTTC
CASSWPGNPQQTQYF
>TRBJ2-7|TRBD2|-|TRBV28
TGTGCCAGCACCGTTACGGGGGGAGGCGGGAGGGCCACGATCTACGAGCAGTACTTC
CASTVTGGGGRATIYEQYF
>TRBJ2-5|TRBD2|many|TRBV9
TGTGCCAGCAGCGTAGAGTCGAGCGGGAGCCCCCAAGAGACCCAGTACTTC
CASSVESSGSPQETQYF
>TRBJ2-4|-|many|TRBV20-1
TGCAGTGCTAGAAGGAGGGAGGCTGTCATTCAGTACTTC
CSARRREAVIQYF
>TRBJ1-5|-|few|TRBV10-3
TGTGCCATCAGTGAGTCGCTGGGGGGTTCGTACAATCAGCCCCAGCATTTT
CAISESLGGSYNQPQHF
>TRBJ2-3|TRBD1|-|TRBV6-2/TRBV6-3
TGTGCCAGCAGTTTCTCCGCCGACAGGGCTACAGATACGCAGTATTTT
CASSFSADRATDTQYF
>TRBJ1-2|-|few|TRBV11-2
TGTGCCAGCAGCTTAGATCATCGAGCAGGTTACCCCTATGGCTACACCTTC
CASSLDHRAGYPYGYTF
>TRBJ2-5|-|many|TRBV13
TGTGCCAGCAGCTGGCTGGGTGCAGAAGAGACCCAGTACTTC
CASSWLGAEETQYF
>TRBJ1-2|-|many|TRBV10-3
TGTGCCATCCACTCCAAACCCTCCCAGGGAAACTATGGCTACACCTTC
CAIHSKPSQGNYGYTF
>TRBJ2-7|TRBD2|few|TRBV5-6
TGTGCCAGCAGCTTGGGAGGGGGCGGGAGGGCGTCCGAGCAGTACTTC
CASSLGGGGRASEQYF
>TRBJ2-5|TRBD2|many|TRBV28
TGTGCCAGCAGTTTAAGAGGACTAGTAAAGACCCAGTACTTC
CASSLRGLVKTQYF
>TRBJ1-1|-|few|TRBV5-1
TGCGCCAGCAGCTTGTCCGACTCCACTGAAGCTTTCTTT
CASSLSDSTEAFF
>TRBJ1-1|TRBD1|-|TRBV4-1
TGCGCCAGCGGACAGGTGAACACTGAAGCTTTCTTT
CASGQVNTEAFF
>TRBJ1-3|-|-|TRBV9
TGTGCCAGCAGCGTAGGCGATGGGGCTCGAAACACCATATATTTT
CASSVGDGARNTIYF
>TRBJ1-3|-|-|TRBV6-1
TGTGCCAGCAGCCAGGGACGCTCTGGAAACACCATATATTTT
CASSQGRSGNTIYF
>TRBJ1-4|-|many|TRBV6-1
TGTGCCAGCAGTAAACAGGGCCGAGCGGAAAAACTGTTTTTT
CASSKQGRAEKLFF
>TRBJ2-7|TRBD2|once|TRBV11-3
TGTGCCAGCAGCTTTCGTGGGACTAGTCACGAGCAGTACTTC
CASSFRGTSHEQYF
>TRBJ1-1|-|many|TRBV2
TGTGCCAGCAGTCGAGAGGCTGGGGAAAAAGCTTTCTTT
CASSREAGEKAFF
>TRBJ2-7|-|many|TRBV2
-
CASRGNFGEGYEQYF
>TRBJ1-1|-|many|TRBV2
TGTGCCAACAAACCTTCCGGGGGCAACACTGAAGCTTTCTTT
CANKPSGGNTEAFF
>TRBJ2-7|-|-|TRBV27
TGTGCCAGCAGTTTATTTGGTTTTAACGAGCAGTACTTC
CASSLFGFNEQYF
>TRBJ2-7|-|few|TRBV5-1
TGCGCCAGCAGCCTAGGCCCTCAGGGGAACTACGAGCAGTACTTC
CASSLGPQGNYEQYF
>TRBJ2-7|-|-|TRBV6-1
TGTGCCAGCAGTAGGGCAGGTTCCCCCTACGAGCAGTACTTC
CASSRAGSPYEQYF
>TRBJ1-5|-|few|TRBV20-1
TGCAGTGCTAGATGCAGCAATCAGCCCCAGCATTTT
CSARCSNQPQHF
>TRBJ2-5|TRBD2|many|TRBV20-1
TGCAGTGCTAGACTGACTAGCGGGGGGGAGACCCAGTACTTC
CSARLTSGGETQYF
>TRBJ1-1|TRBD1|many|TRBV10-3
TGTGCCATCAGGGGGACAGGGTGGACTGAAGCTTTCTTT
CAIRGTGWTEAFF
>TRBJ1-5|-|many|TRBV28
TGTGCCAGCAGCCCGCCGGCCCCCCTCAACAGGGTCTGGGCCCTACGCAATCAGCCCCAGCATTTT
CASSPPAPLNRVWALRNQPQHF
>TRBJ2-2|-|many|TRBV12-3/TRBV12-4
TGTGCCAGCAGTATTTACTGGACACAGAACACCGGGGAGCTGTTTTTT
CASSIYWTQNTGELFF
>TRBJ1-1|-|many|TRBV6-1
TGTGCCAGCAGCGAGGGGTCTCACTGGGTAGCTGAAGCTTTCTTT
CASSEGSHWVAEAFF
>TRBJ1-4|-|many|TRBV15
TGTGCCACCAGCAGAGCCACGACAGCAACTAATGAAAAACTGTTTTTT
CATSRATTATNEKLFF
>TRBJ2-5|-|-|TRBV7-2
TGTGCCAGCAGCTTAGAAGTAGGGAGCTGGGAGACCCAGTACTTC
CASSLEVGSWETQYF